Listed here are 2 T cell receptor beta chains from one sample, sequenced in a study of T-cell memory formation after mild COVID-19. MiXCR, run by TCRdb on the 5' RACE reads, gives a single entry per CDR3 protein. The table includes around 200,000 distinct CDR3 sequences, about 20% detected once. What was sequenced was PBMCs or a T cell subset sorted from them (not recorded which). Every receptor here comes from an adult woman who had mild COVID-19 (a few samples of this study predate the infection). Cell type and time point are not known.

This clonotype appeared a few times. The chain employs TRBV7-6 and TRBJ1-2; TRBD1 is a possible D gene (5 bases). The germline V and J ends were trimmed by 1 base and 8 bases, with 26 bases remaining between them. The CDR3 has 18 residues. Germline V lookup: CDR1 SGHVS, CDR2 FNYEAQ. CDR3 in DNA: TGTGCCAGCAGCTTAGTTCAACTTACAGGAGGGGATCTAGGAGGCTACACCTTC. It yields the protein CASSLVQLTGGDLGGYTF.

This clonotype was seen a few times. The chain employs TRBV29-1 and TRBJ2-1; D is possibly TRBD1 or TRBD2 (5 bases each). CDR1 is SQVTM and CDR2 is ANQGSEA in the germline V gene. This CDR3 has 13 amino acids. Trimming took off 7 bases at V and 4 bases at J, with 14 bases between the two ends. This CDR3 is CSGFTGLYNEQFF. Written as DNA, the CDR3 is TGCAGCGGATTCACGGGGCTGTACAATGAGCAGTTCTTC.